One and the same sample provided the 12 T cell receptor beta chains below, sequenced in a study of radiotherapy plus CTLA-4 blockade in lung cancer. TCRdb's copy holds only in-frame clones and misses some; the assay was immunoSEQ multiplex PCR. The sample consists of some 110,000 clones, approximately 84% of them appearing once. The sample consisted of peripheral blood, taken from a patient treated with radiotherapy plus ipilimumab. These receptors were taken from a human donor with non-small cell lung cancer who had a partial response to radiotherapy plus ipilimumab.

This chain uses TRBV6-5 with TRBJ1-5; D unclear. This CDR3 is 13 amino acids long. Trimming cost V 2 bases and J 4 bases, with 6 bases left between them. The germline gives CDR1 MNHEY, CDR2 SVGAGI. The DNA of the CDR3 is TGTGCCAGCAGTTACGGAGAAAATCAGCCCCAGCATTTT. The encoded protein is CASSYGENQPQHF.

As DNA, the CDR3 is TGTGCCAGCAAGGACAGGGCCCAGCCCCAGCATTTT. Protein product: CASKDRAQPQHF. The chain has TRBV6-1 and TRBJ1-5; 8 bases line up with TRBD1. The CDR3 length is 12 residues. Germline V gene lookup returns CDR1 MNHNS and CDR2 SASEGT. The J segment lost 7 bases and the V segment lost 7 bases, leaving 3 bases of the junction unmatched.

This sequence joins TRBV28 and TRBJ2-6, with D perhaps TRBD2 (7 bases). Germline V gene data show CDR1 as MDHEN and CDR2 as SYDVKM. The germline V and J ends were trimmed by 10 bases and 0 bases, with 10 bases remaining between them. This CDR3 is 14 amino acids long. The CDR3 nucleotides are TGTGCCATTGGGGGGGCCTCTGGGGCCAACGTCCTGACTTTC. Encoded protein: CAIGGASGANVLTF.

This chain connects TRBV27 to TRBJ1-2, with 7 bases aligning to TRBD1. After removal of 5 bases from V and 0 bases from J, the junction contained 12 bases not matched to a gene. The CDR3 is made up of 17 amino acids. In germline, CDR1 is MNHEY, CDR2 SMNVEV (reference sequence). CDR3 amino acids: CASSRTGAFVTNYGYTF. CDR3 nucleotide sequence: TGTGCCAGCAGTCGCACAGGGGCCTTCGTTACTAACTATGGCTACACCTTC.

The V and J genes are TRBV11-2 and TRBJ1-1; D ambiguous. Germline V lookup: CDR1 SGHAT, CDR2 FQNNGV. The CDR3 is 14 residues long. V lost 5 bases and J 4 bases, leaving 14 bases between the germline ends. The CDR3 loop reads CASSPRWSSTEAFF. The CDR3 coding sequence is TGTGCCAGCAGCCCTCGATGGTCGAGCACTGAAGCTTTCTTT.

This sequence joins TRBV29-1 and TRBJ2-1; TRBD2 might be the D (5 bases). Germline CDR1 SQVTM, CDR2 ANQGSEA. The CDR3 consists of 11 residues. Trimming took 0 bases from V and 15 from J, leaving 12 bases between them. CDR3: CSVEDLRGGFF. CDR3 DNA: TGCAGCGTTGAAGATCTCCGCGGAGGGTTCTTC.

The chain is built from TRBV19 and TRBJ1-5, with 11 bases fitting TRBD1. V shed 5 bases, J shed 6 bases, and the junction held 9 bases outside the gene matches. The CDR3 loop spans 16 amino acids. The V gene's germline CDR1 is LNHDA and CDR2 SQIVND (reference sequence). CDR3 sequence (DNA): TGTGCCAGTAGTGGAGGGACAGGGGGGTACTCTCAGCCCCAGCATTTT. Its translation: CASSGGTGGYSQPQHF.

V is TRBV7-9 and J is TRBJ2-5, with 8 bases that match TRBD2. V lost 3 bases, J lost 5 bases, and 14 bases stayed unmatched. The CDR3 has 17 residues. The germline V gene encodes CDR1 SEHNR and CDR2 FQNEAQ (reference sequence). DNA of the CDR3: TGTGCCAGCAGCTTTCGGGGGCGAGCGGGAGTAGAGGAGACCCAGTACTTC. Translation: CASSFRGRAGVEETQYF.

Only one count was recorded for this clone. The genes are TRBV6-6 and TRBJ2-7; 8 nucleotides line up with TRBD2. CDR1 and CDR2 (germline): MNHNY, SVGAGI (reference sequence). The CDR3 runs 16 residues. J lost 7 bases, V lost 0 bases, and 11 bases had no gene match. The CDR3, as DNA: TGTGCCAGCAGTTACTCGGATAGGGGGTTAGCGGGGGAGCAGTACTTC. It specifies CASSYSDRGLAGEQYF.

This clone has a handful of counts. V is TRBV15 and J is TRBJ1-4; unclear D gene. Germline V gene sequence: CDR1 LNHNV, CDR2 YYDKDF (reference sequence). This CDR3 is built from 16 residues. Deletions cut 3 bases from V and 0 bases from J, with 11 bases between. CDR3 in DNA: TGTGCCACCAGCAGGTCACGGCGGTCAACTAATGAAAAACTGTTTTTT. It yields the protein CATSRSRRSTNEKLFF. Full variable domain (missing parts from reference TRBV15 and TRBJ1-4): DAMVIQNPRYQVTQFGKPVTLSCSQTLNHNVMYWYQQKSSQAPKLLFHYYDKDFNNEADTPDNFQSRRPNTSFCFLDIRSPGLGDTAMYLCATSRSRRSTNEKLFFGSGTQLSVL.

The chain recombines TRBV7-2 with TRBJ2-1; D may be TRBD2 (5 bases). Trimming stripped 1 base from V and 2 bases from J, with 9 bases between. Germline CDR1 reads SGHTA; CDR2 reads FQGNSA. The CDR3 sequence is 15 residues long. In DNA, the CDR3 is TGTGCCAGCAGCTTAGGGTGGGAGACCTACAATGAGCAGTTCTTC. This sequence encodes CASSLGWETYNEQFF.

The V and J genes are TRBV5-1 and TRBJ2-3; D is unclear. Germline V gives CDR1 SGHRS, CDR2 YFSETQ. The CDR3 runs 12 residues. V lost 1 base and J 7 bases, leaving 7 bases between the germline ends. The CDR3 sequence: CASSLRENTQYF. The CDR3 coding sequence is TGCGCCAGCAGCTTGAGAGAAAATACGCAGTATTTT. Using reference TRBV5-1 and TRBJ2-3 for the parts outside the CDR3, the full variable domain is KAGVTQTPRYLIKTRGQQVTLSCSPISGHRSVSWYQQTPGQGLQFLFEYFSETQRNKGNFPGRFSGRQFSNSRSEMNVSTLELGDSALYLCASSLRENTQYFGPGTRLTVL.